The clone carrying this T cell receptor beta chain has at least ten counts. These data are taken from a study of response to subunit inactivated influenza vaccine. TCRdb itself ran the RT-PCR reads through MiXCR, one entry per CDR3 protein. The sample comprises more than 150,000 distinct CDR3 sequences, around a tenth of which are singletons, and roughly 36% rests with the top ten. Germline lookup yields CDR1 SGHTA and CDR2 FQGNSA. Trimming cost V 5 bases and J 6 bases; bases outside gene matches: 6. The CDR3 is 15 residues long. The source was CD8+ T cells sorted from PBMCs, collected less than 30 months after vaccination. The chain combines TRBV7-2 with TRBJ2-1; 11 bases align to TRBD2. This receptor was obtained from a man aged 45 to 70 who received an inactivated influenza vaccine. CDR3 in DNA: TGTGCCAGCAGCGTAACTAGCGGGAGTCTCAATGAGCAGTTCTTC. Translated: CASSVTSGSLNEQFF.